The present TCR beta chain was sequenced within a study of blood T cell repertoires in COVID-19. In the study overall: Whether acute or convalescent, the COVID-19 samples came from the United States, Italy and Spain. The analysed material was cDNA or gDNA that came from T cells, B-cell-depleted T cells, or PBMCs.

V was pared by 1 base and J by 2 bases, with 11 bases between. This CDR3 is built from 15 residues. The V gene's germline CDR1 is LGHDT and CDR2 YNNKEL (reference sequence). The repertoire was sequenced with immunoSEQ multiplex PCR; TCRdb's copy has only in-frame clones and lacks some. The sample has approximately 230,000 clones, 82% seen once. The specimen was peripheral blood. The receptor's source is a woman over 75 with active or convalescent COVID-19. The V call is TRBV3-1 (or the pseudogene TRBV3-2), the J call TRBJ1-2; D is ambiguous. CDR3 residues: CASSQAVYSNYGYTF. CDR3 DNA sequence: TGTGCCAGCAGCCAAGCAGTATATAGCAACTATGGCTACACCTTC.